Described below is a single T cell receptor beta chain sequence and its context. This sample was taken from a study of shared clonotypes between healthy human individuals. Trimming left V 8 bases short and J 6 bases short, with 10 bases between. The CDR3 loop spans 12 amino acids. Germline loops: CDR1 MDHEN, CDR2 SYDVKM. TCRdb keeps only in-frame clones here, not all; method: immunoSEQ multiplex PCR. Among 2 million to 2.5 million clones listed, over 85% were seen once. The sample was naive CD4+ T cells from PBMCs. Subset: CD45RA+ positively selected. The receptor was derived from a young man in good health. Some clones in this sample may be carry-over from other donors' samples. The chain employs TRBV28 and TRBJ2-2; D is ambiguous. CDR3 DNA sequence: TGTGCCAGCGGTCCATTGGCCGGGGAGCTGTTTTTT. Translation gives CASGPLAGELFF.